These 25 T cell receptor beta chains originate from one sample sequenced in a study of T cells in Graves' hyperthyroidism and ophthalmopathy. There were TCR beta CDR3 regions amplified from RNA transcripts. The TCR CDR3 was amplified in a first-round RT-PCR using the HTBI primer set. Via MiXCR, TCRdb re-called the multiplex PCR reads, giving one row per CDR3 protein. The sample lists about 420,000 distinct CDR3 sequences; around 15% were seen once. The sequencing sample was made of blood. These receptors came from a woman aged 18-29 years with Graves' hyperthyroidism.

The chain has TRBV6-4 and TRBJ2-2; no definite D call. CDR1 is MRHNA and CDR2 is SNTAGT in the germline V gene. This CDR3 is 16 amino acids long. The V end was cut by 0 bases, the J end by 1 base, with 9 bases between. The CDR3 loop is CASSDSVSWNTGELFF. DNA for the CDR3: TGTGCCAGCAGTGACTCGGTTAGCTGGAACACCGGGGAGCTGTTTTTT.

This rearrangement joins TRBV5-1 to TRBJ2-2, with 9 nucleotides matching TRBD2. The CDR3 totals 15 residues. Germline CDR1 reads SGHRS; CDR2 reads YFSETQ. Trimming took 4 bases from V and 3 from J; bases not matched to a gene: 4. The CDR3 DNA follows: TGCGCCAGCAGCCCTAGACTAGCGGACACCGGGGAGCTGTTTTTT. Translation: CASSPRLADTGELFF.

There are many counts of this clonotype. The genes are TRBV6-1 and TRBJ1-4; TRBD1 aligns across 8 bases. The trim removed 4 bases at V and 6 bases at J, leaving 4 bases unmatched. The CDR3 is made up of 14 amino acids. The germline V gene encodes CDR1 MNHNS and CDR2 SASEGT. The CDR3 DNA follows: TGTGCCAGCAGTGCGACAGGGGCCCATGAAAAACTGTTTTTT. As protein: CASSATGAHEKLFF.

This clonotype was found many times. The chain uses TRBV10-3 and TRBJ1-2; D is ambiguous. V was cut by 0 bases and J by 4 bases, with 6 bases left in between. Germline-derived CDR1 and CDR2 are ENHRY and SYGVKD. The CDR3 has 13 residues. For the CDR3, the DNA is TGTGCCATCAGTGAGTCCGTGGCCTATGGCTACACCTTC. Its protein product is CAISESVAYGYTF.

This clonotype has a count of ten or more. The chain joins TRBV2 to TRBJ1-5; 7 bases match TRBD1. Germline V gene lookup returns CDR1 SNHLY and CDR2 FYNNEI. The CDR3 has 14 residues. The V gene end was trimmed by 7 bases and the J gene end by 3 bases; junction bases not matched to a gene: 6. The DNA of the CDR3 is TGTGCCAGCACCCTAGGACAGGACAATCAGCCCCAGCATTTT. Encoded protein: CASTLGQDNQPQHF. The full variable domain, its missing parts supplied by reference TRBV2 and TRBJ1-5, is EPEVTQTPSHQVTQMGQEVILRCVPISNHLYFYWYRQILGQKVEFLVSFYNNEISEKSEIFDDQFSVERPDGSNFTLKIRSTKLEDSAMYFCASTLGQDNQPQHFGDGTRLSIL.

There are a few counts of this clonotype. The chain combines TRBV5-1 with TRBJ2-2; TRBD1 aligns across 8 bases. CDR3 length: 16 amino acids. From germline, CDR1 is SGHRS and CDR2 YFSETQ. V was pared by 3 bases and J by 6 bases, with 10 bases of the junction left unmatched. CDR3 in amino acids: CASSSSGQGFAGELFF. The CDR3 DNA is TGCGCCAGCAGCTCTTCTGGACAGGGTTTCGCCGGGGAGCTGTTTTTT.

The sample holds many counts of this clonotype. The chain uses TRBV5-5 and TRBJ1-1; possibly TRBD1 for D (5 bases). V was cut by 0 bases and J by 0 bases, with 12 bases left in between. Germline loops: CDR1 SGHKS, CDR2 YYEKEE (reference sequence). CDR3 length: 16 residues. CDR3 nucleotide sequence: TGTGCCAGCAGCTTGGGGGCAGGGTCCATGAACACTGAAGCTTTCTTT. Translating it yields CASSLGAGSMNTEAFF.

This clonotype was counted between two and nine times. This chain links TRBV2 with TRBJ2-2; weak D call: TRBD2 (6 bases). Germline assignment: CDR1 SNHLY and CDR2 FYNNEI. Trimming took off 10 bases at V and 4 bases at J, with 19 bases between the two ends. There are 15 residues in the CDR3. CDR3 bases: TGTGCCACCATCGCCGGAGGGGCGGGCACCGGGGAGCTGTTTTTT. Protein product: CATIAGGAGTGELFF.

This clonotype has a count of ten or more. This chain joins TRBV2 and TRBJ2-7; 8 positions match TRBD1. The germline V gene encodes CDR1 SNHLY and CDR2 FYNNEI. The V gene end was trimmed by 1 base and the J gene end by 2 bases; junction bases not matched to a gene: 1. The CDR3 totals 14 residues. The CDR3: CASSEGTGPYEQYF. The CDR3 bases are TGTGCCAGCAGTGAAGGGACAGGGCCCTACGAGCAGTACTTC.

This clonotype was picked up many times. CDR3 in amino acids: CASSAAGGDRNYEQYF. The CDR3 DNA follows: TGTGCCAGCAGCGCAGCTGGGGGTGACAGGAACTACGAGCAGTACTTC. This chain connects TRBV9 to TRBJ2-7, with D tentatively TRBD1 (6 bases). The CDR3 contains 16 residues. Germline assignment: CDR1 SGDLS and CDR2 YYNGEE. Trimming removed 3 bases from V and 3 bases from J, with 19 bases in between. The full variable domain, with the rest looked up from reference TRBV9 and TRBJ2-7, is DSGVTQTPKHLITATGQRVTLRCSPRSGDLSVYWYQQSLDQGLQFLIQYYNGEERAKGNILERFSAQQFPDLHSELNLSSLELGDSALYFCASSAAGGDRNYEQYFGPGTRLTVT.

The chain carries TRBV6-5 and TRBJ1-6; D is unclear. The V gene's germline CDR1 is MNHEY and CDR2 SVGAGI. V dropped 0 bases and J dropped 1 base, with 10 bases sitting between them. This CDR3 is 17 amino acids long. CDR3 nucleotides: TGTGCCAGCAGTTACTCGACCCAGGTGTCCTATAATTCACCCCTCCACTTT. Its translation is CASSYSTQVSYNSPLHF.

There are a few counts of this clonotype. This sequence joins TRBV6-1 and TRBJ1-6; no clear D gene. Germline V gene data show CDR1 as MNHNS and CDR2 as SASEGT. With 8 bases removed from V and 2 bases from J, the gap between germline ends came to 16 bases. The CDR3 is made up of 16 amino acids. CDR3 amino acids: CASARESTAYNSPLHF. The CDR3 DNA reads TGTGCCAGCGCAAGGGAGTCCACAGCCTATAATTCACCCCTCCACTTT.

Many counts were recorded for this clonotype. The CDR3 spells CASMGSGAYYEQYF. The CDR3 DNA reads TGTGCCAGCATGGGTTCAGGGGCCTACTACGAGCAGTACTTC. This rearrangement joins TRBV6-2 or TRBV6-3 to TRBJ2-7, with TRBD1 as a possible D gene (6 bases). This CDR3 contains 14 residues. Deletions cut 7 bases from V and 3 bases from J, with 16 bases between. Germline lookup yields CDR1 MNHEY and CDR2 SVGEGT.

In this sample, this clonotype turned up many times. CDR3 nucleotide sequence: TGTGCCAGCAGCCCTGCGGGACAGGGCCAGTGGAGTGAGCAGTTCTTC. It is translated as CASSPAGQGQWSEQFF. The chain uses TRBV28 and TRBJ2-1; 9 bases align to TRBD1. Trimming took 6 bases from V and 9 from J; bases not matched to a gene: 15. Germline CDR1 reads MDHEN; CDR2 reads SYDVKM. The CDR3 is 16 amino acids. Complete variable domain (other parts from reference TRBV28 and TRBJ2-1): DVKVTQSSRYLVKRTGEKVFLECVQDMDHENMFWYRQDPGLGLRLIYFSYDVKMKEKGDIPEGYSVSREKKERFSLILESASTNQTSMYLCASSPAGQGQWSEQFFGPGTRLTVL.

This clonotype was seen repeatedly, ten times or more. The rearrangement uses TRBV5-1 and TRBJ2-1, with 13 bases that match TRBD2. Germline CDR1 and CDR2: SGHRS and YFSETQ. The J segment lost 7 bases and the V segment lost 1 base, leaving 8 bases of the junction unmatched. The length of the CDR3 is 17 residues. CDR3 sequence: CASSLLFGLAGVNEQFF. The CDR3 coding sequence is TGCGCCAGCAGCTTGTTATTTGGACTAGCGGGAGTGAATGAGCAGTTCTTC.

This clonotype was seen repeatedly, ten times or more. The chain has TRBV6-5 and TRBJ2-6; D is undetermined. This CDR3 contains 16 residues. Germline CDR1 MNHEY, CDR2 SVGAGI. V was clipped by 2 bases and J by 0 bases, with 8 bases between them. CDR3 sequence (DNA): TGTGCCAGCAGTTACGACCACAGCTCTGGGGCCAACGTCCTGACTTTC. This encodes CASSYDHSSGANVLTF.

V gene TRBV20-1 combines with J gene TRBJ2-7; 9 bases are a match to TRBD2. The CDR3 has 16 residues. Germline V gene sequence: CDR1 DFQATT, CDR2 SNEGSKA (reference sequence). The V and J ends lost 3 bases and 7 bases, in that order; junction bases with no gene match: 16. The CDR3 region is CSASLIFEGGRGEQYF. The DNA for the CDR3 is TGCAGTGCTAGTCTCATATTCGAAGGCGGGAGGGGAGAGCAGTACTTC.

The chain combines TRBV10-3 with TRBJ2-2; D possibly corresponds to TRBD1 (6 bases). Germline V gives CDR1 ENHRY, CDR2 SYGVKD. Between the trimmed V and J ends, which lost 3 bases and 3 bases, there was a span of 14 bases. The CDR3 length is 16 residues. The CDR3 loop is CAISEQVGHDTGELFF. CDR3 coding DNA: TGTGCCATCAGTGAACAAGTGGGACACGACACCGGGGAGCTGTTTTTT.

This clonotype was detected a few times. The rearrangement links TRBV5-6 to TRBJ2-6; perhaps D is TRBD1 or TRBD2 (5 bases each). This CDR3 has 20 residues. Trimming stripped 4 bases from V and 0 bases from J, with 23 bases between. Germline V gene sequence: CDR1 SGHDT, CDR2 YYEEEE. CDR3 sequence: CASSNRDVAQTLSGANVLTF. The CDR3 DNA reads TGTGCCAGCAGCAACCGGGACGTTGCTCAGACCCTCTCTGGGGCCAACGTCCTGACTTTC.

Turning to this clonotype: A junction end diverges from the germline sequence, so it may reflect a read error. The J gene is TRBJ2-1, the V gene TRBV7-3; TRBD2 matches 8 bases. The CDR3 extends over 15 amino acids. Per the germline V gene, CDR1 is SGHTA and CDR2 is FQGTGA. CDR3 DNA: TGCGCCAGCAGCTTGGTGGCGGGAGGTTTTGATGAGCAGTCCTTC. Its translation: CASSLVAGGFDEQSF.

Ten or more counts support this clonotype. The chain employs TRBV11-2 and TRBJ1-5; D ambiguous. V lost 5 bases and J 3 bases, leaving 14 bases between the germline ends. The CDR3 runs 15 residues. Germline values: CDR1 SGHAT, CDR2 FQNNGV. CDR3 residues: CASSPGEIANQPQHF. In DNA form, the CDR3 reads TGTGCCAGCAGCCCGGGAGAGATCGCCAATCAGCCCCAGCATTTT. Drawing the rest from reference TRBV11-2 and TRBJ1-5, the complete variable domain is EAGVAQSPRYKIIEKRQSVAFWCNPISGHATLYWYQQILGQGPKLLIQFQNNGVVDDSQLPKDRFSAERLKGVDSTLKIQPAKLEDSAVYLCASSPGEIANQPQHFGDGTRLSIL.

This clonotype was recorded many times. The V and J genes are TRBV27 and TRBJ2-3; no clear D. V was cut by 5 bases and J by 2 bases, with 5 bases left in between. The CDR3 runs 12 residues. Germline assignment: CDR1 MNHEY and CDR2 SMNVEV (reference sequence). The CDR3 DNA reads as TGTGCCAGCAGTAAGAACACAGATACGCAGTATTTT. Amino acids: CASSKNTDTQYF.

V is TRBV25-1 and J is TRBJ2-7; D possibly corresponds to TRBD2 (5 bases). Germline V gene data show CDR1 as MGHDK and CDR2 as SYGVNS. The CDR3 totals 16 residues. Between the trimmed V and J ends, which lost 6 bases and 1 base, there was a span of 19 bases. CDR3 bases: TGTGCCAGCAGAGGAGGTCTGGGCGACGGTTCCTACGAGCAGTACTTC. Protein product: CASRGGLGDGSYEQYF.

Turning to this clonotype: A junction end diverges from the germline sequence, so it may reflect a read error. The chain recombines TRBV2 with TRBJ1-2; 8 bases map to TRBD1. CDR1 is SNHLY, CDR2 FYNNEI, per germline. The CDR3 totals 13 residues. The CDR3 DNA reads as TGTGCCAGCAGGGTGACAGGGGTGTATGGCCACACCTTC. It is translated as CASRVTGVYGHTF.

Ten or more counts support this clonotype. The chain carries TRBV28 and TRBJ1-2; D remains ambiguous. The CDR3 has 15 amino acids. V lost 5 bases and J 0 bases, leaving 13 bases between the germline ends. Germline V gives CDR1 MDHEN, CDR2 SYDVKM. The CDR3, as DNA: TGTGCCAGCAGTGCGTTACAGACAACTAACTATGGCTACACCTTC. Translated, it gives CASSALQTTNYGYTF.